This T cell receptor beta chain was sequenced during a study of control samples from healthy donors and cancer patients. The protocol was immunoSEQ multiplex PCR, while the TCRdb copy is restricted to in-frame clones and leaves out a portion. Of 30,000 to 40,000 clones in the sample, 90% to 95% were seen once. In its sample, this clone was seen a few times. The V and J ends lost 2 bases and 8 bases respectively, with 9 bases between them. The CDR3 is made up of 13 amino acids. In germline, CDR1 is SEHNR, CDR2 FQNEAQ (reference sequence). The J gene is TRBJ1-4, the V gene TRBV7-9; D gene ambiguous. This clonotype originated in a man aged 40-49 years with colorectal cancer. The sequenced material came from PBMCs. In nucleotides, the CDR3 is TGTGCCAGCAGCTTAATGAGCTCCGAAAAACTGTTTTTT. This translates into CASSLMSSEKLFF.